The present entry profiles one T cell receptor (beta chain) with its context. It has no known antigen specificity. Per-base qualities were not stored, and no clone one base away is much larger. The data stem from a study of shared clonotypes between healthy human individuals (dated by TCRdb to 2020 to 2021). Context from the whole study: A few men and a couple of women, aged 18 to 49 years, made up the cohort. For each donor, three plates each were used for CD4 naive and CD4 memory, two plates were used for CD8 naive, and one plate was used for CD8 memory. Per donor, leukapheresis produced somewhere between about 0.8 and 9 billion PBMCs. To estimate repertoire size and how much clonotype sharing occurs between individuals, the study deeply sequenced the blood TCR repertoires of about five healthy adults. To increase sequencing depth and limit assay-specific biases, different laboratories used diverse techniques to prepare libraries and sequence TCR repertoires.

CD8 naive samples were obtained by positive selection for CCR7 among CD45RO-negative cells, yielding a CD45RA+CCR7+ population from which TemRA cells were excluded. Donors were healthy HIV-negative adults with no recently reported acute infections or vaccinations. Only Caucasian adults living in Nashville, Tennessee, USA were represented among the donors. Blood was collected by leukapheresis, and PBMCs were isolated by Ficoll-Histopaque density gradient centrifugation and then cryopreserved in liquid nitrogen vapor phase. Analytical flow cytometry was used to check the purity and quantity of every magnetically sorted T cell population. Genomic DNA was isolated from each sorted fraction and quantified by UV absorbance on a Nanodrop 2000c. TCR CDR3 regions were amplified from genomic DNA by multiplex PCR using the deep immunoSEQ assay. Extracted genomic DNA from each cell subset was distributed evenly across all wells of several immunoSEQ 96-well plates, and each plate was treated as a replicate. For sorted subsets, each replicate PCR was loaded with 200 ng genomic DNA, equivalent to about 33,000 T cell genomes. The purified libraries were quantified using a Qubit 3.0 fluorometer, sized with a Bioanalyzer 2100, and then quantified again using the KAPA Library Quantification kit. Every immunoSEQ 96-well plate was sequenced on a separate single-read 150-cycle Illumina NextSeq 550 flow cell. The authors' analysis ran thus. Because the immunoSEQ output included only junctional sequences and no quality scores, the filtering could not be the same as the filtering used for full-length reads. To assign V/J genes and CDR3, sequences were annotated using PyIR, a Python wrapper for IgBLAST v1.9, with IMGT germline references. Any read was removed if the V/J assignment was weak (E-value above 1e-6), the CDR3 was missing, or the read contained stop codons, out-of-frame junctions, or ambiguous translated residues. A V3J clonotype was defined by an identical inferred V gene, J gene, and CDR3 amino acid sequence. The percentage overlap between two repertoires was calculated by dividing the number of shared unique clonotypes by the size of the smaller repertoire. RTK rarefaction, the Chao1 estimator, and Recon v2.1 estimates of unobserved clonotypes were used to assess repertoire richness. Generation probabilities for all TCRbeta clonotypes obtained by the gDNA method from a few donors were computed using OLGA. The source is immuneACCESS, and TCRdb retained only in-frame sequences with V and J called. Part of the clones is not carried over; for the studies checked, unresolved V genes explain less than half of this, and the remainder is unexplained. D and trimming come from the DNA, and the V and J calls and clone size come from that table. This sample holds hundreds of thousands of clones; around 96% were observed only once. The ten biggest clones cover roughly 0.12% of the sample.

Points the paper makes about the study in general: Pairwise subsampling led to the expectation that sequencing depth would affect the degree of clonotype sharing among donors. Incomplete sequencing was indicated by rarefaction of sorted-subset datasets, despite the large sequencing depth. Estimated clonotype richness was generally larger for naive than for memory subsets. Sampling was restricted to blood, and TCR repertoires in tissues likely differ from the TCR repertoires found in blood. Compared with non-shared clonotypes, clonotypes shared by all four sorted-subset donors had higher generation probabilities. Across a few donors, about 5% of naive CD4, 3% to 3.5% of naive CD8, around 2.1% of memory CD4, and approximately 0.4% of memory CD8 clonotypes were shared. The genetic and exposure-history diversity represented was limited by the small number of donors.

Sequenced: naive CD8+ T cells sorted from blood. The cell subset or site label on this specimen signifies: CD45RA+CCR7+. The receptor was isolated from a woman aged 30 to 39 in good health.

The bases are TGTGCCAGCAGCTTAGCCGGGACAGGGGCAAACACTGAAGCTTTCTTT. This yields the protein CASSLAGTGANTEAFF. The V gene is TRBV9 and the J gene is TRBJ1-1, with 10 bases in between that match TRBD1. CDR1 SGDLS and CDR2 YYNGEE are derived from the germline V gene. Relative to germline, V is missing 4 bases and J is missing 2 bases, with 8 bases of the junction outside any gene match. The CDR3 sequence holds 16 residues, the cysteine and phenylalanine included. This entry keeps only the CDR3 DNA: 48 bases, framed from base 1.